The 14 T cell receptor beta chains reported below all come from one sample, sequenced in a study of cytomegalovirus exposure and HLA in healthy donors. Profiled with immunoSEQ multiplex PCR; TCRdb holds only in-frame clones, not every one. The profile shows roughly 310,000 clones, roughly 87% of them singletons. Material for sequencing was PBMCs. These receptors were taken from a man younger than 40 in good health and CMV-seronegative.

This clone was seen a few times. The chain has TRBV7-9 and TRBJ1-2, with D unclear. CDR3 length equals 13 residues. CDR1 is SEHNR, CDR2 FQNEAQ, per germline (reference sequence). Trimming removed 4 bases at V and 2 bases at J, with 8 bases between. The CDR3 region is CASSSQLNYGYTF. The CDR3 nucleotides read TGTGCCAGCAGCTCACAGCTGAACTATGGCTACACCTTC.

This chain connects TRBV18 to TRBJ2-3; 11 bases are a match to TRBD2. V was clipped by 3 bases and J by 2 bases; unmatched bases: 16. Germline CDR1 and CDR2: KGHSH and LQKENI. CDR3 length: 20 residues. The CDR3 reads CASSPRLAGGPTRNTDTQYF. CDR3 sequence (DNA): TGTGCCAGCTCACCCCGGCTAGCGGGGGGCCCTACCCGAAACACAGATACGCAGTATTTT.

The chain uses TRBV19 and TRBJ1-6; D gene uncertain. The V end lost 2 bases, the J end lost 6 bases, and 8 bases lay between the germline ends. Germline V gives CDR1 LNHDA, CDR2 SQIVND (reference sequence). The CDR3 extends over 14 amino acids. The CDR3 sequence: CASSIWAGNSPLHF. Written as DNA, the CDR3 is TGTGCCAGTAGTATATGGGCAGGTAATTCACCCCTCCACTTT.

This clone was counted between two and nine times. This chain uses TRBV18 with TRBJ2-4, with D perhaps matching TRBD1 (5 bases). The V gene lost 5 bases and the J gene lost 9 bases, with 11 bases spanning the gap. CDR3 length: 12 residues. From germline, CDR1 is KGHSH and CDR2 LQKENI. The CDR3 DNA reads as TGTGCCAGCTCATCCGACAGTAGCATTCAGTACTTC. Amino acids: CASSSDSSIQYF.

The chain links TRBV27 to TRBJ2-7, with TRBD2 identical over 8 bases. Trimming took 7 bases from V and 4 from J; bases not matched to a gene: 6. This CDR3 is built from 13 residues. Germline assignment: CDR1 MNHEY and CDR2 SMNVEV (reference sequence). CDR3 in DNA: TGTGCCAGCACGGCTAGCGGGTTTTACGAGCAGTACTTC. Amino acid sequence: CASTASGFYEQYF.

The genes are TRBV19 and TRBJ1-5, with D possibly matching TRBD1 (5 bases). Per the germline V gene, CDR1 is LNHDA and CDR2 is SQIVND (reference sequence). CDR3 size: 14 residues. Trimming took off 1 base at V and 1 base at J, with 5 bases between the two ends. In nucleotides, the CDR3 is TGTGCCAGTAGTATAGCAGGGAGCAATCAGCCCCAGCATTTT. Its translation: CASSIAGSNQPQHF.

This clone was seen a few times. The chain employs TRBV6-7 and TRBJ1-5; possible D gene TRBD1, 6 bases. TRBV6-7 is classed as an ORF, of uncertain function. V was shortened by 0 bases and J by 0 bases, with 12 bases between the two germline ends. The CDR3 length is 17 residues. CDR3 nucleotide sequence: TGTGCCAGCAGTTACTCAGGGGGAGGGGATAGCAATCAGCCCCAGCATTTT. As protein: CASSYSGGGDSNQPQHF.

This chain connects TRBV2 to TRBJ2-5; TRBD2 is a possible D gene (5 bases). Between the trimmed V and J ends, which lost 3 bases and 2 bases, there was a span of 10 bases. Germline lookup yields CDR1 SNHLY and CDR2 FYNNEI. The CDR3 is 14 residues long. The CDR3 DNA reads as TGTGCCAGCAGTGACGGGTTAGCGCAAGAGACCCAGTACTTC. Its protein product is CASSDGLAQETQYF.

The J gene is TRBJ1-4, the V gene TRBV7-8; 9 nucleotides match TRBD1. The germline CDR1 and CDR2 sequences are SGHVS and FQNEAQ. The V gene end was trimmed by 5 bases and the J gene end by 4 bases; junction bases not matched to a gene: 8. The CDR3 sequence is 16 residues long. CDR3 in DNA: TGTGCCAGCAGCCCCTGGCAGGGACAGGGTAATGAAAAACTGTTTTTT. This codes for CASSPWQGQGNEKLFF.

The chain recombines TRBV4-2 with TRBJ2-7; 11 bases agree with TRBD2. The CDR3 extends over 15 amino acids. Germline V gives CDR1 LGHNA, CDR2 YNFKEQ. V trimming: 1 base; J trimming: 7 bases; junction bases outside the gene matches: 6. The chain's CDR3 is CASSQVPSGGREQYF. The CDR3 nucleotides are TGTGCCAGCAGCCAAGTGCCTAGCGGGGGGAGGGAGCAGTACTTC.

This rearrangement joins TRBV30 to TRBJ1-5, with a possible D match to TRBD1 (6 bases). V lost 2 bases to trimming and J lost 1 base, with 24 bases between them. The CDR3 totals 19 residues. Per germline, CDR1 GTSNPN and CDR2 SVGIG (reference sequence). CDR3 in DNA: TGTGCCTGGAGTTTCAGACGGGACACACCTCGTTCGAGCAATCAGCCCCAGCATTTT. It specifies CAWSFRRDTPRSSNQPQHF.

This chain joins TRBV6-5 and TRBJ2-5; 7 nucleotides line up with TRBD1. V shed 7 bases, J shed 4 bases, and the junction held 12 bases outside the gene matches. Germline loops: CDR1 MNHEY, CDR2 SVGAGI. The CDR3 spans 15 residues. The CDR3 protein is CASTAPRQGRETQYF. The CDR3 region has the DNA TGTGCCAGCACCGCGCCCCGACAGGGTAGAGAGACCCAGTACTTC.

V is TRBV4-1 and J is TRBJ1-2; TRBD1 aligns across 7 bases. After removal of 4 bases from V and 4 bases from J, the junction contained 12 bases not matched to a gene. In germline, CDR1 is MGHRA, CDR2 YSYEKL. CDR3 size: 16 residues. In DNA, the CDR3 is TGCGCCAGCAGCCGAACAGGGGTAGGGAACGGCTATGGCTACACCTTC. Protein product: CASSRTGVGNGYGYTF.

This sequence joins TRBV6-5 and TRBJ2-1; 7 bases agree with TRBD1. V gave up 3 bases and J gave up 6 bases; unmatched junction bases: 8. This CDR3 is 15 amino acids long. Germline CDR1 reads MNHEY; CDR2 reads SVGAGI. In DNA form, the CDR3 reads TGTGCCAGCAGTTATAACAGGGGTATAGGCAATGAGCAGTTCTTC. Protein product: CASSYNRGIGNEQFF.